The 24 T cell receptor beta chains below were found in one sample sequenced in a study of shared clonotypes between healthy human individuals. Libraries were prepared by immunoSEQ multiplex PCR; TCRdb keeps only in-frame clonotypes and omits some of them. This sample has roughly 650,000 clones, with around 97% found just once. The material sequenced was naive CD4+ T cells sorted from blood. Stated subset: CD45RA+ positively selected. The receptor source for this set is a woman between 25 and 40 years old in good health.

This sequence joins TRBV10-1 and TRBJ2-7; TRBD2 aligns across 13 bases. With 4 bases clipped from V and 6 bases from J, the junction kept 0 bases outside the gene matches. The CDR3 loop spans 13 amino acids. Germline values: CDR1 WNHNN, CDR2 SYGVQD (reference sequence). Here the CDR3 reads CASSGLAGGEQYF. CDR3 in DNA: TGCGCCAGCAGTGGACTAGCGGGAGGCGAGCAGTACTTC.

The rearrangement uses TRBV2 and TRBJ2-7, with 8 bases lining up with TRBD2. The CDR3 extends over 15 amino acids. Germline values: CDR1 SNHLY, CDR2 FYNNEI. V lost 4 bases and J lost 3; bases outside the gene matches: 8. This CDR3 is CASSGASGPIYEQYF. CDR3 nucleotide sequence: TGTGCCAGCAGTGGAGCTAGCGGGCCAATCTACGAGCAGTACTTC.

Details on this clone: One junction end does not reproduce the germline sequence, and a read error may be involved. The chain carries TRBV6-6 and TRBJ2-2; 7 positions match TRBD1. Per germline, CDR1 MNHNY and CDR2 SVGAGI (reference sequence). The CDR3 has 16 residues. The CDR3 here is CASSEQGIANTGELFF. The DNA for the CDR3 is TGTGCCAGCAGCGAACAGGGGATAGCGAATACCGGGGAGCTGTTTTTT.

V usage is TRBV5-1 and J usage is TRBJ2-5; D not certain. Per germline, CDR1 SGHRS and CDR2 YFSETQ. The ends were cut back, 1 base at V and 6 bases at J, with 13 bases in the middle. This CDR3 contains 14 residues. For the CDR3, the DNA is TGCGCCAGCAGCTTGTTTTCCAGCATCCAGACCCAGTACTTC. Amino acids: CASSLFSSIQTQYF.

This chain links TRBV29-1 with TRBJ2-3; D could derive from TRBD1 or TRBD2 (6 bases each). The CDR3 totals 13 residues. Germline CDR1 SQVTM, CDR2 ANQGSEA. Trimming shortened V by 5 bases and J by 3 bases, and 12 bases separated the two germline ends. The CDR3 spells CSVRGERTDTQYF. In DNA, the CDR3 is TGCAGCGTTAGGGGGGAGCGGACAGATACGCAGTATTTT.

This chain links TRBV5-1 with TRBJ2-7; the match to TRBD2 covers 10 bases. J was trimmed by 0 bases and V by 2 bases; bases with no gene match: 2. The CDR3 runs 15 residues. CDR1 SGHRS and CDR2 YFSETQ come from the germline V gene. CDR3 in amino acids: CASSFPSGSSYEQYF. The CDR3 bases are TGCGCCAGCAGCTTTCCTAGCGGGAGCTCCTACGAGCAGTACTTC.

CDR3 bases: TGTGCCAGCTCACCAGGGGTTGACTACAATGAGCAGTTCTTC. Its protein product is CASSPGVDYNEQFF. The chain employs TRBV18 and TRBJ2-1; no firm D call. The CDR3 covers 14 residues. V shed 2 bases and J shed 3 bases, with 8 bases lying between them. The V gene's germline CDR1 is KGHSH and CDR2 LQKENI.

The J gene is TRBJ1-1, the V gene TRBV7-5. TRBV7-5 constitutes a pseudogene. There are 11 residues in the CDR3. In DNA, the CDR3 is TGTGTCAGAAGCGGGGGTTATCAAGCTTTCTTT. It codes for CVRSGGYQAFF.

This chain connects TRBV7-3 to TRBJ1-1; D unresolved. Germline-derived CDR1 and CDR2 are SGHTA and FQGTGA. This CDR3 spans 13 amino acids. V lost 1 base and J lost 7, with 10 bases in between. The chain's CDR3 is CASSLSGINEAFF. CDR3 bases: TGTGCCAGCAGCTTAAGCGGGATTAATGAAGCTTTCTTT.

The chain uses TRBV4-1 and TRBJ1-5; perhaps TRBD1 as D (6 bases). There are 13 residues in the CDR3. Germline lookup yields CDR1 MGHRA and CDR2 YSYEKL. Trimming took off 5 bases at V and 4 bases at J, with 9 bases between the two ends. CDR3 residues: CASSGDRNQPQHF. The CDR3 DNA follows: TGCGCCAGCAGCGGCGACAGGAATCAGCCCCAGCATTTT.

This chain joins TRBV28 and TRBJ2-1, with 13 bases that match TRBD2. The trim removed 6 bases at V and 9 bases at J, leaving 8 bases unmatched. The CDR3 spans 15 residues. The germline CDR1 and CDR2 sequences are MDHEN and SYDVKM. CDR3 sequence reads: CASRPGLAGVGEQFF. The DNA of the CDR3 is TGTGCCAGCAGACCCGGACTAGCGGGAGTCGGTGAGCAGTTCTTC.

This chain uses TRBV4-1 with TRBJ2-3, with TRBD2 matching over 10 bases. The germline gives CDR1 MGHRA, CDR2 YSYEKL. The CDR3 has 19 residues. V trimming: 0 bases; J trimming: 1 base; junction bases outside the gene matches: 10. CDR3 in DNA: TGCGCCAGCAGCCAAGAAGGGGGCGGGCTAGCGGGAGGCACAGATACGCAGTATTTT. Encoded protein: CASSQEGGGLAGGTDTQYF.

The V gene is TRBV9, the J gene TRBJ2-1; 8 bases match TRBD2. The germline V gene encodes CDR1 SGDLS and CDR2 YYNGEE. This CDR3 is built from 17 residues. V gave up 4 bases and J gave up 2 bases; unmatched junction bases: 11. The CDR3 nucleotides read TGTGCCAGCAGCCCCCGCTCGGGAGGGCCTCCCTACAATGAGCAGTTCTTC. Protein product: CASSPRSGGPPYNEQFF.

This chain connects TRBV7-2 to TRBJ2-2; D is tentatively TRBD1 or TRBD2 (6 bases each). Germline V gene sequence: CDR1 SGHTA, CDR2 FQGNSA. Deletions cut 5 bases from V and 6 bases from J, with 13 bases between. The CDR3 consists of 14 residues. The CDR3 DNA reads as TGTGCCAGCAGCCTAGGGGGGAGCGCCGGGGAGCTGTTTTTT. Its protein product is CASSLGGSAGELFF.

This chain links TRBV6-6 with TRBJ1-5; the match to TRBD1 covers 7 bases. Germline V gene sequence: CDR1 MNHNY, CDR2 SVGAGI (reference sequence). V gave up 6 bases and J gave up 3 bases; unmatched junction bases: 8. The CDR3 runs 15 residues. Here the CDR3 reads CASSPRQGDNQPQHF. The CDR3 nucleotides are TGTGCCAGCAGCCCTAGACAGGGAGACAATCAGCCCCAGCATTTT.

The chain links TRBV13 to TRBJ2-3, with unresolved D. The CDR3 extends over 13 amino acids. V was cut by 6 bases and J by 1 base, with 8 bases left in between. Per germline, CDR1 PRHDT and CDR2 FYEKMQ (reference sequence). CDR3 DNA: TGTGCCAGCAGACCCCGCCGCACAGATACGCAGTATTTT. Protein: CASRPRRTDTQYF.

The genes are TRBV5-5 and TRBJ2-4, with D maybe TRBD2 (6 bases). The germline CDR1 and CDR2 sequences are SGHKS and YYEKEE (reference sequence). Trimming removed 1 base from V and 8 bases from J, with 16 bases in between. The CDR3 is 15 residues long. CDR3 region: CASSLSGLQKDIQYF. The CDR3 bases are TGTGCCAGCAGCTTGAGCGGACTACAAAAAGACATTCAGTACTTC.

The chain links TRBV27 to TRBJ1-2; 7 bases match TRBD1. Per the germline V gene, CDR1 is MNHEY and CDR2 is SMNVEV (reference sequence). The CDR3 covers 15 residues. J was trimmed by 4 bases and V by 0 bases; bases with no gene match: 5. The CDR3 loop reads CASSLSNRGGYGYTF. CDR3 DNA: TGTGCCAGCAGTTTATCGAACAGGGGAGGCTATGGCTACACCTTC.

The V call is TRBV27, the J call TRBJ2-2; the match to TRBD2 covers 12 bases. V lost 8 bases, J lost 3 bases, and 10 bases stayed unmatched. The germline V gene has CDR1 MNHEY and CDR2 SMNVEV (reference sequence). CDR3 size: 17 residues. The CDR3 loop is CASGKRLAGEDTGELFF. CDR3 in DNA: TGTGCCAGCGGGAAAAGACTAGCGGGAGAAGACACCGGGGAGCTGTTTTTT.

This chain joins TRBV28 and TRBJ2-5; TRBD2 matches 7 bases. The CDR3 has 16 residues. Germline-derived CDR1 and CDR2 are MDHEN and SYDVKM. V trimming: 4 bases; J trimming: 2 bases; junction bases outside the gene matches: 10. The CDR3 loop is CASSSAGASDQETQYF. In DNA, the CDR3 is TGTGCCAGCAGTTCCGCGGGAGCTAGCGATCAAGAGACCCAGTACTTC.

The chain links TRBV28 to TRBJ2-1, with TRBD2 matching over 11 bases. After removal of 9 bases from V and 7 bases from J, the junction contained 14 bases not matched to a gene. Germline-derived CDR1 and CDR2 are MDHEN and SYDVKM. CDR3 length equals 16 residues. The CDR3 loop is CASDRGLAEGDNEQFF. CDR3 nucleotides: TGTGCCAGTGACAGGGGACTAGCGGAGGGGGATAATGAGCAGTTCTTC.

The chain is built from TRBV21-1 and TRBJ2-3; the table's D call TRBD1 went unverified against the DNA. TRBV21-1 constitutes a pseudogene. This CDR3 has 12 amino acids. Written as DNA, the CDR3 is TGTGCCAGCAGCAAAGGACAGGATACGCAGTATTTT. It encodes CASSKGQDTQYF.

The rearrangement links TRBV19 to TRBJ1-1, with TRBD1 matching 9 bases. J gave up 5 bases and V 7 bases, and 14 bases lay outside the gene matches. CDR3 length: 16 amino acids. Germline V gives CDR1 LNHDA, CDR2 SQIVND (reference sequence). The CDR3 is CASTPGQGKGWTEAFF. Written as DNA, the CDR3 is TGTGCCAGTACCCCGGGACAGGGTAAAGGATGGACTGAAGCTTTCTTT.

The V call is TRBV11-2, the J call TRBJ2-7; TRBD2 agrees at 9 bases. CDR3 length: 15 residues. Germline values: CDR1 SGHAT, CDR2 FQNNGV. V lost 10 bases, J lost 3 bases, and 13 bases stayed unmatched. CDR3 region: CAIELGWREGYEQYF. In nucleotides, the CDR3 is TGTGCCATCGAATTGGGCTGGCGGGAGGGCTACGAGCAGTACTTC.